The rows below give T cell receptor beta chains drawn from one sample of a study of metastatic and nonmetastatic thyroid tumors. TCRdb reassembled clones from the PCR reads with MiXCR. Among 16,000 or so clones, about a quarter were seen once, and the ten largest hold about 9.4%. The sequenced sample was adjacent normal tissue. These receptors came from a female donor with papillary thyroid cancer or a benign thyroid nodule (not recorded which). Some clones in this sample may be carry-over from other donors' samples. The CDR3 runs from the conserved cysteine through the conserved F or W. A D gene is named only where the DNA matches it firmly. Clone size is given for some rows only: seen once, a few or many times, or a class if the clone is expanded.

TRBJ2-5 | - | many | TRBV12-3/TRBV12-4 | TGTGCCAGCAGTTTAGTAGTTCGGGAGACCCAGTACTTC | CASSLVVRETQYF
TRBJ2-3 | - | - | TRBV11-1 | TGTGCCAGCAGCTCGGGTGGGGTGGCGCAAGATACGCAGTATTTT | CASSSGGVAQDTQYF
TRBJ2-7 | - | - | TRBV12-3/TRBV12-4 | TGTGCCAGCAGTTACCCGCAAAGCTCCTACGAGCAGTACTTC | CASSYPQSSYEQYF
TRBJ2-1 | - | medium-sized | TRBV7-6 | TGTGCCAGCAGCTTAGGCGGGACCAACAATGAGCAGTTCTTC | CASSLGGTNNEQFF
TRBJ2-5 | TRBD2 | - | TRBV7-9 | TGTGCCAGCAGCTTCGCGGGAGGGGGCGAGACCCAGTACTTC | CASSFAGGGETQYF
TRBJ1-5 | - | few | TRBV4-1 | TGCGCCAGCAGCCAAGATCAGGCGGCCGGTCAGCCCCAGCATTTT | CASSQDQAAGQPQHF
TRBJ1-1 | - | few | TRBV2 | TGTGCCAGCAGGGTCCAGGGGCCGAGTGGAGAAGCTTTCTTT | CASRVQGPSGEAFF
TRBJ2-7 | TRBD2 | - | TRBV20-1 | TGCAGTGCTCCACTAGCGGGGGGAACCTACGAGCAGTACTTC | CSAPLAGGTYEQYF
TRBJ2-5 | - | - | TRBV11-2 | TGTGCCAGCAGCTTAGATTCCACGGGGTACCAAGAGACCCAGTACTTC | CASSLDSTGYQETQYF
TRBJ2-3 | - | once | TRBV14 | TGTGCCAGCAGCCAAGAGGCGGCAGGGATTAGCACAGATACGCAGTATTTT | CASSQEAAGISTDTQYF
TRBJ1-1 | - | - | TRBV28 | TGTGCCAGCAGTTTTCCTCCAGTGAACACTGAAGCTTTCTTT | CASSFPPVNTEAFF
TRBJ1-5 | - | - | TRBV30 | TGTGCCTGGGAGGCGGGAAGCAATCAGCCCCAGCATTTT | CAWEAGSNQPQHF
TRBJ2-1 | - | few | TRBV11-2 | TGTGCCAGCAGCTTAGATCCGAGGCCCTCGCCAAATGAGCAGTTCTTC | CASSLDPRPSPNEQFF
TRBJ2-2 | - | - | TRBV2 | TGTGCCAGCAGTGAGCAAGCAGGGAGGACCGGGGAGCTGTTTTTT | CASSEQAGRTGELFF
TRBJ2-5 | - | medium-sized | TRBV5-1 | TGCGCCAGCAGCTTGGGGAGCGATCTCCAAGAGACCCAGTACTTC | CASSLGSDLQETQYF
TRBJ1-2 | - | many | TRBV6-1 | TGTGCCAGCAGTTTTACAGGTGGGACTGGCTACACCTTC | CASSFTGGTGYTF
TRBJ2-7 | - | few | TRBV18 | TGTGCCAGCTCACCACCGGGCAACTACGAGCAGTACTTC | CASSPPGNYEQYF
TRBJ2-2 | - | - | TRBV7-6 | TGTGCCAGCAGCTTAGCGGCGGTATCCGGGGAGCTGTTTTTT | CASSLAAVSGELFF
TRBJ2-3 | - | - | TRBV20-1 | TGCAGTGCTAGAGGGCCTGGGAGTGCGGATACGCAGTATTTT | CSARGPGSADTQYF
TRBJ2-3 | - | - | TRBV19 | TGTGAGGGAGCAGATACGCAGTATTTT | CEGADTQYF
TRBJ2-3 | - | few | TRBV28 | TGTGCCAGCAGTTTGACAGATACGCAGTATTTT | CASSLTDTQYF
TRBJ1-4 | - | many | TRBV12-3/TRBV12-4 | TGTGCCAGCAGTTTGGCAACCAGGGCTAATGAAAAACTGTTTTTT | CASSLATRANEKLFF
TRBJ2-1 | - | - | TRBV12-3/TRBV12-4 | TGTGCCAGCAGTGGAGAAAGCTCCTACAATGAGCAGTTCTTC | CASSGESSYNEQFF
TRBJ2-1 | TRBD2 | - | TRBV6-2/TRBV6-3 | TGTGCCAGCAGTACCGCCGAGGTAGCGGGGTACAAGGAGCAGTTCTTC | CASSTAEVAGYKEQFF
TRBJ2-5 | TRBD1 | few | TRBV10-3 | TGTGCCATCAGTGAGGACAGGGGAGGAGAGACCCAGTACTTC | CAISEDRGGETQYF
TRBJ2-5 | TRBD2 | - | TRBV5-6 | TGTGCCAGCAGCAAAGCGGGAACTGGACTACAAGAGACCCAGTACTTC | CASSKAGTGLQETQYF
TRBJ1-2 | - | many | TRBV6-5 | TGTGCCAGCAGTTACTGGGAGGGGAACTATGGCTACACCTTC | CASSYWEGNYGYTF
TRBJ1-2 | - | - | TRBV6-2/TRBV6-3 | TGTGCCAGCAGTTACTCCCGCGGCTACACCTTC | CASSYSRGYTF
TRBJ1-2 | - | - | TRBV28 | TGTGCCAGCAGTTTAGGGGAATTCTATGGCTACACCTTC | CASSLGEFYGYTF
TRBJ1-5 | - | few | TRBV6-2/TRBV6-3 | TGTGCCAGCACCTCGAGGGTTGGAAGGGACCGGCCCCAGCATTTT | CASTSRVGRDRPQHF
TRBJ2-7 | TRBD1 | few | TRBV12-3/TRBV12-4 | TGTGCCAGCAGCCGGGACAGGGGGGTCTACGAGCAGTACTTC | CASSRDRGVYEQYF
TRBJ2-2 | - | - | TRBV6-1 | TGTGCCACCGGTGCCGGGGAGCTGTTTTTT | CATGAGELFF
TRBJ2-2 | TRBD1 | once | TRBV5-8 | TGTGCCAGCAGCTCAATGACAGGGGTGATTACCGGGGAGCTGTTTTTT | CASSSMTGVITGELFF
TRBJ1-2 | - | few | TRBV28 | TGTGCCAGCAGTTATAAGGGGGATGGCTACACCTTC | CASSYKGDGYTF
TRBJ2-1 | TRBD2 | - | TRBV27 | TGTGCCAGCAGTCTCCGGACTCGCGGGAGCTACAATGAGCAGTTCTTC | CASSLRTRGSYNEQFF
TRBJ1-5 | - | - | TRBV6-1 | TGTGCCAACCAATTCGGAGAGAGTCAGCCACAGCATTTT | CANQFGESQPQHF
TRBJ1-5 | TRBD1 | - | TRBV30 | TGTGCCTGGAGTGTACGAGGGACAGGCGGCAATCAGCCCCAGCATTTT | CAWSVRGTGGNQPQHF
TRBJ1-1 | - | - | TRBV19 | TGTGCCAGTAGGCCTACGAGGACAGAGAACACTGAAGCTTTCTTT | CASRPTRTENTEAFF
TRBJ1-1 | TRBD1 | - | TRBV20-1 | TGCAGTGCTAGCCGGTGGGACAGGGGGACGAACACTGAAGCTCTCTTT | CSASRWDRGTNTEALF
TRBJ2-1 | TRBD2 | - | TRBV28 | TGTGCCAGCACCCCAACTAGCGTAAGGGGCAATGAGCAGTTCTTC | CASTPTSVRGNEQFF
TRBJ2-7 | - | few | TRBV28 | TGTGCCAGCAGTTTTCTTGAGGGGGGGAGCTCCTACGAGCAGTACTTC | CASSFLEGGSSYEQYF
TRBJ2-1 | - | once | TRBV20-1 | TGCAGTGCTAGGGTCGGTGGGGTAAGTGAGCAGTTCTTC | CSARVGGVSEQFF